A selection of T cell receptor beta chains follows, all from one sample in a study of T-cell memory formation after mild COVID-19. TCRdb itself ran the 5' RACE reads through MiXCR, one entry per CDR3 protein. The data hold 350,000 to 400,000 distinct CDR3 sequences, with 21% observed a single time. Source material: PBMCs or a T cell subset sorted from them (not recorded which). Source of these receptors: an adult woman who had mild COVID-19 (a few samples of this study predate the infection). Cell type and time point are not known. Both conserved end residues are part of each CDR3. Each record gives: J gene, V gene, D gene, clone size, CDR3 protein, CDR3 DNA. A D gene is named only where the DNA matches it firmly. Where a row states a size, it is once, few, many or the class of an expanded clone; other rows omit it.

J gene: TRBJ1-2
V gene: TRBV5-1
D gene: TRBD1
clone size: few
CDR3 protein: CASRYDRERLNYGYTF
CDR3 DNA: TGCGCCAGCAGGTATGACAGGGAGAGGCTTAACTATGGCTACACCTTC

J gene: TRBJ2-1
V gene: TRBV7-6
D gene: -
clone size: few
CDR3 protein: CASSPGGPGSPNEQFF
CDR3 DNA: TGTGCCAGCAGCCCCGGGGGGCCGGGGAGTCCTAATGAGCAGTTCTTC

J gene: TRBJ2-2
V gene: TRBV5-5
D gene: -
clone size: few
CDR3 protein: CASSLGPSPNTGELFF
CDR3 DNA: TGTGCCAGCAGCTTGGGACCATCACCGAACACCGGGGAGCTGTTTTTT

J gene: TRBJ2-6
V gene: TRBV28
D gene: -
clone size: -
CDR3 protein: CASSYPRPSGANVLTF
CDR3 DNA: TGTGCCAGCAGCTACCCCCGCCCCTCTGGGGCCAACGTCCTGACTTTC

J gene: TRBJ2-1
V gene: TRBV9
D gene: TRBD2
clone size: many
CDR3 protein: CASSVLSGFYNEQFF
CDR3 DNA: TGTGCCAGCAGCGTACTTAGCGGGTTCTACAATGAGCAGTTCTTC

J gene: TRBJ2-2
V gene: TRBV7-8
D gene: -
clone size: -
CDR3 protein: CASSVLEGHTNTGELFF
CDR3 DNA: TGTGCCAGCAGCGTCCTAGAGGGACATACGAACACCGGGGAGCTGTTTTTT

J gene: TRBJ2-4
V gene: TRBV11-1
D gene: -
clone size: many
CDR3 protein: CASSLERAKNIQYF
CDR3 DNA: TGTGCCAGCAGCCTAGAAAGAGCCAAAAACATTCAGTACTTC

J gene: TRBJ2-3
V gene: TRBV20-1
D gene: -
clone size: -
CDR3 protein: CSARGSPRKGSTDTQYF
CDR3 DNA: TGCAGTGCTAGAGGTAGCCCACGGAAGGGTAGCACAGATACGCAGTATTTT

J gene: TRBJ2-1
V gene: TRBV29-1
D gene: TRBD1
clone size: -
CDR3 protein: CSVGGDRGTSYNEQFF
CDR3 DNA: TGCAGCGTTGGGGGGGACAGGGGGACCTCCTACAATGAGCAGTTCTTC

J gene: TRBJ1-5
V gene: TRBV4-1
D gene: TRBD1
clone size: few
CDR3 protein: CASSQAQGVQPQHF
CDR3 DNA: TGCGCCAGCAGCCAAGCACAGGGGGTCCAGCCCCAGCATTTT

J gene: TRBJ2-7
V gene: TRBV5-5
D gene: TRBD2
clone size: few
CDR3 protein: CASSLEPGTSGPGGEQYF
CDR3 DNA: TGTGCCAGCAGCTTGGAACCCGGGACTAGCGGCCCCGGGGGCGAGCAGTACTTC

J gene: TRBJ2-1
V gene: TRBV20-1
D gene: -
clone size: -
CDR3 protein: CSARLESSYNEQFF
CDR3 DNA: TGCAGTGCTAGGCTAGAAAGCTCCTACAATGAGCAGTTCTTC